This T cell receptor beta chain was sequenced in a study of human T cells and chemical hapten exposure. In the study overall: Per-sample TCR yields varied mainly from small pooled library volume differences. Study-wide results and limits: PT1 expanded TCR numbers rose with patch test score. The number of TCRs over 1 in 1000 frequency stayed unchanged after DPC. Every donor had alopecia, and their immune response may therefore differ from healthy people's.

Each CDR3 protein gets one entry after TCRdb re-called the RACE reads with MiXCR. This sample has under 90,000 distinct CDR3 sequences, with 8% to 10% found just once. Ten or more counts support this clonotype. Its antigen is still unknown. Indicated time point: pre-sensitization, week 0. Treatment: therapeutic diphenylcyclopropenone sensitization with weekly scalp DPC. The clonotype was recovered from a woman aged 40 to 49 with alopecia areata. Some clones in this sample may be carry-over from other donors' samples. The sequences come from whole blood, collected in connection with sensitization to the hapten diphenylcyclopropenone (DPC).

This chain's CDR3 is CASSEAGGPYEQYF. As DNA, the CDR3 is TGCGCCAGCAGTGAAGCAGGGGGACCCTACGAGCAGTACTTC. The chain couples TRBV10-2 to TRBJ2-7; 7 bases align to TRBD1. Germline trimming cut 3 bases from V and 2 bases from J; bases unmatched to any gene: 4. The CDR3 totals 14 residues. CDR1 is WSHSY and CDR2 is SAAADI in the germline V gene.